Reported below is one TCR beta chain. Its antigen remains unknown. Measured with immunoSEQ multiplex PCR; TCRdb has only the in-frame clones, and not every one. The repertoire holds about 84,000 clones, with around 90% as singletons. The entry originates in a study of PD-1 blockade in classical Hodgkin lymphoma. Study observations and caveats: Relative to healthy donors, newly diagnosed patients reportedly had lower baseline TCR diversity, which was reported as lower still in relapsed/refractory patients. TCR diversity rose significantly by C4D1 in CD4+ but not CD8+ cells. Patients who initiated nivolumab within 1 year of ASCT were excluded. Complete responders showed a baseline diversity that resembled the diversity of newly diagnosed patients.

Exposure to brentuximab vedotin varied, and each patient had relapsed following autologous stem cell transplantation. The germline V and J ends were trimmed by 3 bases and 4 bases, with 29 bases remaining between them. The CDR3 sequence is 20 residues long. Germline CDR1 is SGHVS and CDR2 is FQNEAQ. V is TRBV7-8 and J is TRBJ2-3; D may be TRBD1 (10 bases). This clonotype was sampled from a human donor with classical Hodgkin lymphoma. This material consisted of peripheral blood mononuclear cells (PBMCs), taken at baseline. The CDR3 sequence is CASSFGQGGGSGSQADTQYF. The CDR3 nucleotides are TGTGCCAGCAGCTTCGGACAGGGGGGTGGTAGCGGGAGTCAAGCAGATACGCAGTATTTT.